This record covers a single T cell receptor beta chain. Its antigen is as yet unknown. This sample stems from a study of OX40 agonist ivuxolimab in advanced cancers. General study findings and limits: With doses of 0.1 to 3.0 mg/kg, CD4+ and CD8+ blood T cells had undergone clonal expansion by week 6. Some nonresponders also had low normalized T-cell clonal expansion.

V lost 7 bases to trimming and J lost 0 bases, with 13 bases between them. This CDR3 spans 14 amino acids. CDR1 MDHEN and CDR2 SYDVKM come from the germline V gene. Some clones are missing from TCRdb's copy, which holds only in-frame ones; the method was immunoSEQ multiplex PCR. The data show 50,000 to 65,000 clones, with 88% seen just once and approximately 5.4% held by the top ten. The receptor's source is an adult with an advanced solid tumor such as melanoma, head and neck, liver or kidney cancer. The rearrangement uses TRBV28 and TRBJ2-7, with D tentatively TRBD1 (6 bases). The sample here was CD4+ or CD8+ T cells sorted from blood, taken in a trial of the OX40 agonist ivuxolimab. The CDR3 nucleotides read TGTGCCAGCACCCCAGGGGACATCTCCTACGAGCAGTACTTC. Its translation is CASTPGDISYEQYF.